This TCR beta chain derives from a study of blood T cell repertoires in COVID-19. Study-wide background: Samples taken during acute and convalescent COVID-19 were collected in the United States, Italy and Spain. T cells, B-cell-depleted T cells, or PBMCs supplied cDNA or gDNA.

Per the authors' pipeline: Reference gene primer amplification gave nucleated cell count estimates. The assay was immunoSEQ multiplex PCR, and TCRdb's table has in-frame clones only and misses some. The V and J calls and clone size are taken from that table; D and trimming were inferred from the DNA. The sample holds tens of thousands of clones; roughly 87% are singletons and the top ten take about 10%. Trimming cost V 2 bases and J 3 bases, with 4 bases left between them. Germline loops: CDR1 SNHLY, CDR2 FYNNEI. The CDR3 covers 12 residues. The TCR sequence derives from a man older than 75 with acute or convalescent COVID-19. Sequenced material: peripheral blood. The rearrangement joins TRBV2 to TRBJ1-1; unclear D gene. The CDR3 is CASSETDTEAFF. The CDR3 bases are TGTGCCAGCAGTGAAACAGACACTGAAGCTTTCTTT. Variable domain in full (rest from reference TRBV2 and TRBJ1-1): EPEVTQTPSHQVTQMGQEVILRCVPISNHLYFYWYRQILGQKVEFLVSFYNNEISEKSEIFDDQFSVERPDGSNFTLKIRSTKLEDSAMYFCASSETDTEAFFGQGTRLTVV.